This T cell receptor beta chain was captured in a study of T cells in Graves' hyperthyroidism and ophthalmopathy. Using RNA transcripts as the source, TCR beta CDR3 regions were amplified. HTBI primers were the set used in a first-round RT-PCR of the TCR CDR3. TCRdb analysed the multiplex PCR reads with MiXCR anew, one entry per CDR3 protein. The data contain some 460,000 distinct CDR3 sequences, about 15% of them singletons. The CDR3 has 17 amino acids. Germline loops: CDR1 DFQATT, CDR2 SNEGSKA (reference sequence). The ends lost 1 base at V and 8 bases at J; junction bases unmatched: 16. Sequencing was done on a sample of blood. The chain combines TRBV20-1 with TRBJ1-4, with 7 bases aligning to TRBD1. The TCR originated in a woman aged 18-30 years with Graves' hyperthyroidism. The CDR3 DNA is TGCAGTGCTAGAGCCCTCTTCCGGGACAGCGGACGGGAAAAACTGTTTTTT. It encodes CSARALFRDSGREKLFF.